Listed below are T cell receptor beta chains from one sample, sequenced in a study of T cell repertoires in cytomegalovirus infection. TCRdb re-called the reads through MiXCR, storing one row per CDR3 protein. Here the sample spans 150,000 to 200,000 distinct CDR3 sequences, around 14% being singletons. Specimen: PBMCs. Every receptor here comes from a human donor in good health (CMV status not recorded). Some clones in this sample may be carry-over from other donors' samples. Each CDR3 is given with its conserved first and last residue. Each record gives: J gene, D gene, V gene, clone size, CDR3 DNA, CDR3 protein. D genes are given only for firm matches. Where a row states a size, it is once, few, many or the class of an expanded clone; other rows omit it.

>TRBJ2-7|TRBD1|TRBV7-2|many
TGTGCCAGCAGCTCACTAGACAGGGGGCGGGAGCAGTACTTC
CASSSLDRGREQYF
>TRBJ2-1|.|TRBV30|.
TGTGCCTTCTGGCCTAGCGTATACAATGAGCAGTTCTTC
CAFWPSVYNEQFF
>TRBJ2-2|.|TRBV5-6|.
TGTGCCAGCAGCTTGGAAACCATAGGCACCGGGGAGCTGTTTTTT
CASSLETIGTGELFF
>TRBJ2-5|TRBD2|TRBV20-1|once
TGCAGTGCTAGAGATACGGCTAGCGGGCATGCCCAGTACTTC
CSARDTASGHAQYF
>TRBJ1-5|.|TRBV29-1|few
TGCAGCGTTGGTGGGAGCAATCAGCCCCAGCATTTT
CSVGGSNQPQHF
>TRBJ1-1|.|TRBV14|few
TGTGCCAGCAGCCCGAACAGGGATACTGAAGCTTTCTTT
CASSPNRDTEAFF
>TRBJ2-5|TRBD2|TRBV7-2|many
TGTGCCAGCAGCCACTCGAGCGGGAGGGTAGCGGAGACCCAGTACTTC
CASSHSSGRVAETQYF
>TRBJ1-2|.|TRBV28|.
TGTGCCAGCAGTTTGGCTTCTATGGACCCCTACACCTTC
CASSLASMDPYTF
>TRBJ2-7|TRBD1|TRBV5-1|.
TGCGCCAGTGCGGACCGCAGGGGGCTTCCCTACGAGCAGTACTTC
CASADRRGLPYEQYF
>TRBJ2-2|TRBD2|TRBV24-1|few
TGTGCCACCAGTGCCCGCGGGGGGGCCACCGGGGAGCTGTTTTTT
CATSARGGATGELFF
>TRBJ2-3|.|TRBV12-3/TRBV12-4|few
TGTGCCAGCAGTTTAGCCAGGAGGGGGTCCCAATCCACAGATACGCAGTATTTT
CASSLARRGSQSTDTQYF
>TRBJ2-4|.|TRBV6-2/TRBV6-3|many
TGTGCCAGCAAAGACTCTGGAGGGAACATTCAGTACTTC
CASKDSGGNIQYF
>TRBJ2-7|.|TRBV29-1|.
TGCAGCGTCCGAAAGGGGGGTCTAGCGGACATCGACGAGCAGTACTTC
CSVRKGGLADIDEQYF
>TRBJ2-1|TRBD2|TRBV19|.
TGTGCCAGTAGTATGGGGGTGTCGGGAGGGCCGATCAATGAGCAGTTCTTC
CASSMGVSGGPINEQFF
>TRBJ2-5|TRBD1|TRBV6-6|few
TGTGCCAGCAGTCGACCGACAGGGGCCATCCAAGAGACCCAGTACTTC
CASSRPTGAIQETQYF
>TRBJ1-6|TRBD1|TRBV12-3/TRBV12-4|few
TGTGCCAGCAGTTTAGCCGGGACAGGGAGGACTTCACCCCTCCACTTT
CASSLAGTGRTSPLHF
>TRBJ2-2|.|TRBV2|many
TGTGCCAGCACGGGGAGCCGGGAGCTGTTTTTT
CASTGSRELFF
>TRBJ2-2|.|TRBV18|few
TGTGCCAGCTCACCCCTGGCGGAGCTCACCGGGGAGCTGTTTTTT
CASSPLAELTGELFF
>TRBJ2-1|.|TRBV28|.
TGTGCCAGCACCCCGGGGGGCCCCCTGAGAGGAGATGAGCAGTTCTTC
CASTPGGPLRGDEQFF
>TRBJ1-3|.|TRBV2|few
TGTGCCAGCTCAGAGGGGTACAGTGGAAACACCATATATTTT
CASSEGYSGNTIYF
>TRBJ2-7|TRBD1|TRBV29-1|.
TGCAGCGTTGTTTCCATAGGCAGGGGGCTCTACGAGCAGTACTTC
CSVVSIGRGLYEQYF
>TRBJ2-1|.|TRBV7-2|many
TGTGCCAGCAGCTTAGGGGGGGCGGGGGCGGAGGGTGAGCAGTTCTTC
CASSLGGAGAEGEQFF
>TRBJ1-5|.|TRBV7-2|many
TGTGCCAGCAGCTTAGAGCGGCCTAATCAGCCCCAGCATTTT
CASSLERPNQPQHF
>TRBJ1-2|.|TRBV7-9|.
TGTGCCAGCAGCTTTTCCGGTGGGGCTGGATACGGCTACACCTTC
CASSFSGGAGYGYTF
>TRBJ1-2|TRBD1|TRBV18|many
TGTGCCAGCTCACCAGGACAGGGATCCAACTATGGCTACACCTTC
CASSPGQGSNYGYTF
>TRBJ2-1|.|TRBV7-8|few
TGTGCCAGCAGCTTAAGGAGGACGGGGGGCCGTTACAATGAGCAGTTCTTC
CASSLRRTGGRYNEQFF
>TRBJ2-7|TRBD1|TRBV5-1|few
TGCGCCAGCCGCCTACTTGGGACAGGGCGGATCCACGAGCAGTACTTC
CASRLLGTGRIHEQYF
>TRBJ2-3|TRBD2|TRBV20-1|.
TGCAGTGCTAGCGGGGGGGATAGCACAGATACGCAGTATTTT
CSASGGDSTDTQYF
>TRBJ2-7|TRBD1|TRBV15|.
TGTGCCACCAGCAGAGATGCGACAGGGGGATTTCGGGAGCAGTACTTC
CATSRDATGGFREQYF
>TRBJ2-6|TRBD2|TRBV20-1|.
TGCAGTGCTTGGACTAGCGGTGGCTCTGGGGCCAACGTCCTGACTTTC
CSAWTSGGSGANVLTF
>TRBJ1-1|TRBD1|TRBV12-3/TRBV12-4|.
TGTGCCAGCAGTTTCGTACGGGACAGGGTAGGCGTCAGGAACACTGAAGCTTTCTTT
CASSFVRDRVGVRNTEAFF
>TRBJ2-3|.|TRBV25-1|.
TGTGCCAGCAGTAACCCCAGGGAGACAGATACGCAGTATTTT
CASSNPRETDTQYF
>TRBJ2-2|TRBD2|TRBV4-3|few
TGCGCCAGCAGCCAAGCGTTTGGGACTAGCGGAACGAACACCGGGGAGCTGTTTTTT
CASSQAFGTSGTNTGELFF
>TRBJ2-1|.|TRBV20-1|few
TGCAGTGCCCGAGGGGGGGCCCCCTCCTACAATGAGCAGTTCTTC
CSARGGAPSYNEQFF
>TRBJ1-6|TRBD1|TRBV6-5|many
TGTGCCAGCAGTTCAACTGGGACAGGGGAATCACCCCTCCACTTT
CASSSTGTGESPLHF
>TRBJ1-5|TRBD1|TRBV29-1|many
TGCAGCGTTGGTGACAGGGGAGGCAATCAGCCCCAGCATTTT
CSVGDRGGNQPQHF
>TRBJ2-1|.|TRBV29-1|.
TGCAGCTCTAGGAACAATGAGCAGTTCTTC
CSSRNNEQFF
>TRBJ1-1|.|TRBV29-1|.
TGCAGCGTTGAAGATCCTGGGGCGCGGACTGAAGCTTTCTTT
CSVEDPGARTEAFF
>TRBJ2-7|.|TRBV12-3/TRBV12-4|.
TGTGCCAGCAGCTGGGGTAGGAACGAGCAGTACTTC
CASSWGRNEQYF
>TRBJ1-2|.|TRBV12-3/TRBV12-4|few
TGTGCCAGCAGTCACAGGGTACCGAAGGGCTACACCTTC
CASSHRVPKGYTF
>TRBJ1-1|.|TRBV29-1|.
TGCAGCGTTGGAACGGACACCATGAACACTGAAGCTTTCTTT
CSVGTDTMNTEAFF
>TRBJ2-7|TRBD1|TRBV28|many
TGTGCCAGCCGAAGACAGGGGGCCTCACGCGAGCAGTACTTC
CASRRQGASREQYF
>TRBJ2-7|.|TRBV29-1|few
TGCAGCGTTGCTTCCAACCGACGGCGGCAGTACTTC
CSVASNRRRQYF
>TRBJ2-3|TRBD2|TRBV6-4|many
TGTGCCAGCAGTGAGCCTGAACAAAACGCTAGCGGGAGGGCCACAGATACGCAGTATTTT
CASSEPEQNASGRATDTQYF